This TCR beta chain was documented in a study of T cell clonality in common variable immunodeficiency. CVID and control samples used equivalent genomic DNA input. Generated by immunoSEQ multiplex PCR, the TCRdb table keeps only in-frame clones and is missing some. The sample presents 51,000 or so clones, none singletons. General observations from the study: Compared with healthy controls, CVID subjects showed increased TCRbeta clonality, mostly in about a third. CVID subjects shared fewer TCRbeta clones than healthy controls did.

This clone was seen more than once but under ten times. What it recognizes is unknown. The read ends 3 residues early relative to the CDR3; the germline J gene fills the gap. Each donor provided 5 to 8 ml of heparinized whole blood. The CDR3 contains 20 residues. With 3 bases clipped from V and 7 bases from J, the junction kept 23 bases outside the gene matches. The chain has TRBV7-1 and TRBJ2-1; the match to TRBD2 covers 8 bases. TRBV7-1 qualifies as an ORF whose function is uncertain. This sequence was found in a person aged 18 to 70 in good health. Sequencing was done on a sample of peripheral blood mononuclear cells. The CDR3 protein is CASSSRSRIQAAGAANEQFF. CDR3 bases read: TGTGCCAGCAGCTCCAGATCAAGAATACAAGCAGCGGGAGCGGCAAATGAG.